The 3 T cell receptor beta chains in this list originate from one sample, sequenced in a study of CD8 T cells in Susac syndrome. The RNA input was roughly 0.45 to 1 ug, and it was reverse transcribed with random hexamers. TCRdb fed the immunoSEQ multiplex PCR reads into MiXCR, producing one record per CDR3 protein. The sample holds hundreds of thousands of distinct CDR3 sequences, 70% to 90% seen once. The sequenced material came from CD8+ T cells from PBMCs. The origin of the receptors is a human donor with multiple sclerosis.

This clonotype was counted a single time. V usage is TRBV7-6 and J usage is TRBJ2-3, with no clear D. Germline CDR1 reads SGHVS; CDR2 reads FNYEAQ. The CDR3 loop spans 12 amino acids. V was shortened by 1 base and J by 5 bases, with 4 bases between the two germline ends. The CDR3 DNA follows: TGTGCCAGCAGCTTAGTGGAAGATACGCAGTATTTT. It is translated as CASSLVEDTQYF.

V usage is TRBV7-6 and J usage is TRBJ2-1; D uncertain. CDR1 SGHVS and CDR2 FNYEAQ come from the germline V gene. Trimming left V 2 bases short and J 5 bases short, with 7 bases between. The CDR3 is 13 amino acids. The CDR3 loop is CASSLLEHNEQFF. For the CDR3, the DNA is TGTGCCAGCAGCTTATTGGAGCACAATGAGCAGTTCTTC.

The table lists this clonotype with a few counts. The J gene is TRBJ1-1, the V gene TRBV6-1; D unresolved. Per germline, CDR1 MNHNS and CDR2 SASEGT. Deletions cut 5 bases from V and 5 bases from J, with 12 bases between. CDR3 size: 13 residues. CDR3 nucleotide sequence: TGTGCCAGCAGTCCCGGCGATCGGACTGAAGCTTTCTTT. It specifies CASSPGDRTEAFF.